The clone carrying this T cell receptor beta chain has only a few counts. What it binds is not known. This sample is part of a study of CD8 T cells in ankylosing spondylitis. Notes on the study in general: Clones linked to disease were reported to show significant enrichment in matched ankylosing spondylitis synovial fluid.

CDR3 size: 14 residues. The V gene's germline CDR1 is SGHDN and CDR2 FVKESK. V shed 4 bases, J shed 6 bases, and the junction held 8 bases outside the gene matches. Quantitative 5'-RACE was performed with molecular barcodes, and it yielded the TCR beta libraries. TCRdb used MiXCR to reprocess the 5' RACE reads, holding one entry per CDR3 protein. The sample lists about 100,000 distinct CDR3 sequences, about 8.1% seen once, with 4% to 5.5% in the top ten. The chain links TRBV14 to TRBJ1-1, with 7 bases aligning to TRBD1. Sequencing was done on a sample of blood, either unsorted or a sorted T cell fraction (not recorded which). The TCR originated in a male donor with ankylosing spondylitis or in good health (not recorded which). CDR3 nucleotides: TGTGCCAGCAGCCCGTGGAGGGGGCAGGCTGAAGCTTTCTTT. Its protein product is CASSPWRGQAEAFF.